This TCR beta chain comes out of a study of blood T cell repertoires in COVID-19 (dated by TCRdb to about 2020). Context from the whole study: Samples covering the acute and convalescent phases of COVID-19 were provided by collaborators in the United States, Italy and Spain. The material from the prospective study consisted of cDNA or gDNA derived from T cells, B-cell-depleted T cells, or PBMCs. The dataset comprised deeply sampled blood TCRbeta repertoires from subjects exposed to, actively infected with, or recovered from COVID-19. A freely available public database, intended as a resource for researchers studying the immune response to SARS-CoV-2, is where the repertoires were released. The samples were drawn from the first 160 participants of the ongoing ImmuneRACE study and from more than 1,000 subjects provided by 6 global collaborators. Nearly every sample came with metadata listing a de-identified subject ID, COVID-19 status, age in years and sex. HLA class I and class II types, where available, came from metadata supplied by the sample provider rather than from assay-based typing.

TCRbeta CDR3 regions were amplified from genomic DNA using the immunoSEQ Assay, a bias-controlled multiplex PCR. Regarding the original processing steps: The number of nucleated cells in each sample was estimated by amplification of reference gene primers within the assay. Sequence reads were collapsed and filtered to measure the absolute abundance of every unique TCRbeta CDR3 rearrangement. For each sample, productive Simpson clonality was calculated as the square root of Simpson's diversity index across productive rearrangements. The table was pulled from immuneACCESS by TCRdb, which kept in-frame rearrangements only. Such tables lose some clones; where checked, under half of the loss comes from unresolved V genes, and the rest has no known cause. V, J and clone size derive from that table, while D and trimming were established from the DNA sequence. The sample yields around 300,000 clones; approximately 85% were counted once. The top ten clones comprise about 8.6% of the sample.

General findings and caveats noted by the study authors: The amount of clinical and demographic metadata varied by source and participant and was provided uncurated.

This clone came up once. Its cognate antigen has yet to be identified. No base quality information exists; no much larger clone differs at one position. Each collaborating institution followed its own protocols to collect whole blood in K2EDTA tubes. For TCRbeta analysis, collaborator samples were shipped as frozen whole blood, as isolated PBMCs, or as DNA extracted from either sample type. Relative to germline, V is 2 bases shorter and J is 3 bases shorter, with 7 bases between their ends. The CDR3 runs 13 amino acids, cysteine and phenylalanine included. The retained sequence is limited to the CDR3, 39 bases, with the frame set at the first base. Sequences MNHEY (CDR1) and SMNVEV (CDR2) are obtained from the germline V gene (reference sequence).

The receptor comes from a man aged 18-30 years with active or convalescent COVID-19. The specimen was peripheral blood. The receptor chain draws on TRBV27 and TRBJ1-1; tentative D gene TRBD1, with 6 bases matching. The nucleotide sequence is TGTGCCAGCAGTTTAACAGGGTACACTGAAGCTTTCTTT. Translated, this is CASSLTGYTEAFF.